This passage covers 5 T cell receptor beta chains from one sample sequenced in a study of blood T cell repertoires in COVID-19. TCRdb keeps only in-frame clones here, not all; method: immunoSEQ multiplex PCR. Of about 240,000 clones in the sample, about nine tenths were seen once. The sequencing sample was made of peripheral blood. The receptors were sampled from a man in his 60s who had recovered from COVID-19.

The chain couples TRBV7-9 to TRBJ2-7; 15 nucleotides line up with TRBD2. CDR1 and CDR2 (germline): SEHNR, FQNEAQ (reference sequence). The length of the CDR3 is 16 residues. With V trimmed by 4 bases and J by 5 bases, 6 bases remained unmatched. For the CDR3, the DNA is TGTGCCAGCAGCTCGGGACTAGCGGGGGGTTCCAACGAGCAGTACTTC. This encodes CASSSGLAGGSNEQYF.

A few counts support this clone. This chain joins TRBV19 and TRBJ1-5; tentatively, D is TRBD1 (6 bases). The V gene lost 4 bases and the J gene lost 0 bases, with 19 bases spanning the gap. Germline CDR1 LNHDA, CDR2 SQIVND (reference sequence). The CDR3 is 18 residues long. The CDR3 protein is CASSKGVGGIYSNQPQHF. The CDR3 DNA is TGTGCCAGTAGTAAGGGGGTCGGCGGTATATATAGCAATCAGCCCCAGCATTTT.

V usage is TRBV6-6 and J usage is TRBJ2-3, with 7 nucleotides matching TRBD2. CDR1 is MNHNY and CDR2 is SVGAGI in the germline V gene (reference sequence). The CDR3 totals 14 residues. Germline trimming cut 6 bases from V and 0 bases from J; bases unmatched to any gene: 3. CDR3 protein: CASRTGGSTDTQYF. DNA for the CDR3: TGTGCCAGCAGAACCGGGGGGAGCACAGATACGCAGTATTTT.

The chain joins TRBV5-1 to TRBJ2-1, with D unclear. Trimming stripped 5 bases from V and 3 bases from J, with 21 bases between. Germline values: CDR1 SGHRS, CDR2 YFSETQ. CDR3 length equals 17 residues. The CDR3 nucleotides read TGCGCCAGCAGTCTCAACAGCTATTCCTCTCTCTACAATGAGCAGTTCTTC. Translation gives CASSLNSYSSLYNEQFF.

CDR3 coding DNA: TGTGCCAGCAGCTTAGGGGGCGAGGGGCAAGAGACCCAGTACTTC. Amino acids: CASSLGGEGQETQYF. This sequence joins TRBV5-6 and TRBJ2-5, with 7 bases that match TRBD1. Germline CDR1 and CDR2: SGHDT and YYEEEE. CDR3 length: 15 amino acids. Trimming at V came to 2 bases and at J to 2 bases, leaving 6 bases not matched to a gene.